The entry below gives a single T cell receptor beta chain sequence along with its context. The antigen remains undetermined. V shed 6 bases and J shed 6 bases, with 14 bases lying between them. This CDR3 spans 14 amino acids. Germline values: CDR1 SGHAT, CDR2 FQNNGV. Assay: immunoSEQ multiplex PCR; the TCRdb copy retains only in-frame clones and omits some. The table includes approximately 70,000 clones, around 84% detected once. This entry is derived from a study of OX40 agonist ivuxolimab in advanced cancers. Study-wide background: Ivuxolimab, an antibody that agonizes OX40 (CD134), was administered to the patients. Patients got intravenous ivuxolimab at 0.01 to 10 mg/kg every 2 weeks. One hepatocellular carcinoma and a couple of cutaneous melanoma patients partially responded. General study results and limits: At doses 0.1 to 3.0 mg/kg, CD4+ and CD8+ clones expanded.

V and J are TRBV11-2 and TRBJ2-2; D is possibly TRBD1 or TRBD2 (6 bases each). Here the sequenced sample was CD4+ or CD8+ T cells sorted from blood, taken in a trial of the OX40 agonist ivuxolimab. The receptor was isolated from an adult with an advanced solid tumor such as melanoma, head and neck, liver or kidney cancer. CDR3 protein: CASRGGDMAGELFF. The CDR3 coding sequence is TGTGCCAGCAGGGGGGGCGATATGGCCGGGGAGCTGTTTTTT.